The 29 T cell receptor beta chains presented below share a single source sample, sequenced in a study of CD8 T cells in ankylosing spondylitis (dated by TCRdb to 2016 to 2017). The library was produced with 5' RACE. The sequencer listed for this sample is Illumina HiSeq 2500. TCRdb redid the processing of the public reads, applying fastp at Q25 and MiXCR, and retained in-frame beta chains. Duplicate CDR3 protein sequences are folded into a single record with the most common DNA and genes. Across this sample there are roughly 130,000 distinct CDR3 sequences, with approximately 6.8% seen only once. Jointly, the top ten make up 12% of the sample. Sequencing was performed on blood, either unsorted or a sorted T cell fraction (not recorded which). These receptors all stem from a male donor with ankylosing spondylitis or in good health (not recorded which).

This clonotype was counted ten times or more. DNA for the CDR3: TGCAGTGCTAGAGATTTAAGGGCTGGGGAGCTGTTTTTT. Residues: CSARDLRAGELFF. This chain links TRBV20-1 with TRBJ2-2; D is unclear. V was pared by 0 bases and J by 8 bases, with 10 bases between. CDR1 DFQATT and CDR2 SNEGSKA come from the germline V gene (reference sequence). CDR3 length: 13 amino acids.

This clonotype was detected ten times or more. CDR3 region: CASSLVPGPSYNEQFF. The CDR3 nucleotides read TGTGCCAGCAGCTTAGTACCGGGGCCCTCCTACAATGAGCAGTTCTTC. V usage is TRBV7-2 and J usage is TRBJ2-1; D is tentatively TRBD1 or TRBD2 (5 bases each). V lost 1 base to trimming and J lost 0 bases, with 10 bases between them. Germline V gene sequence: CDR1 SGHTA, CDR2 FQGNSA. The CDR3 covers 16 residues.

This clonotype was detected many times. V gene TRBV6-1 combines with J gene TRBJ1-4; 7 nucleotides agree with TRBD1. J gave up 3 bases and V 6 bases, and 13 bases lay outside the gene matches. The CDR3 totals 17 residues. Germline CDR1 is MNHNS and CDR2 is SASEGT. The CDR3 loop reads CASSRGQLIGANEKLFF. CDR3 bases: TGTGCCAGCAGCCGGGGACAGCTGATTGGGGCTAATGAAAAACTGTTTTTT.

This clonotype was detected ten times or more. The chain employs TRBV7-8 and TRBJ2-2, with 7 bases that match TRBD2. Per the germline V gene, CDR1 is SGHVS and CDR2 is FQNEAQ. The CDR3 has 13 residues. Trimming at V came to 7 bases and at J to 8 bases, leaving 7 bases not matched to a gene. CDR3 DNA sequence: TGTGCCAGCACCGTGGGGGGGAAGGGGGAGCTGTTTTTT. Protein: CASTVGGKGELFF.

This clonotype was counted at least ten times. V usage is TRBV18 and J usage is TRBJ2-7; the D is unclear. Germline V lookup: CDR1 KGHSH, CDR2 LQKENI. CDR3 size: 15 residues. V was trimmed by 2 bases and J by 0 bases, leaving 11 bases between them. The chain's CDR3 is CASSPEAVSSYEQYF. CDR3 sequence (DNA): TGTGCCAGCTCACCAGAGGCAGTAAGCTCCTACGAGCAGTACTTC.

This clonotype was counted ten times or more. The chain links TRBV28 to TRBJ2-7, with 10 nucleotides matching TRBD2. The CDR3 spans 15 residues. J was trimmed by 0 bases and V by 5 bases; bases with no gene match: 4. Germline V gene lookup returns CDR1 MDHEN and CDR2 SYDVKM. The CDR3 DNA sequence: TGTGCCAGCAGTGTCGCTAGCGGGAGCTCCTACGAGCAGTACTTC. It yields the protein CASSVASGSSYEQYF.

This clonotype was counted ten times or more. At one boundary the junction diverges from the germline segment, which might be a read error. The chain combines TRBV20-1 with TRBJ2-3; 9 bases match TRBD1. This CDR3 spans 17 amino acids. Germline lookup yields CDR1 DFQATT and CDR2 SNEGSKA (reference sequence). The CDR3 region is CSASLYSGTGSIDTQYF. In DNA form, the CDR3 reads TGCAGTGCTAGTCTTTATTCCGGGACAGGGAGTATAGATACGCAGTATTTC.

This clonotype was recorded at least ten times. The chain couples TRBV10-3 to TRBJ2-5; a possible D gene is TRBD1 (6 bases). The CDR3 spans 14 residues. With 2 bases removed from V and 2 bases from J, the gap between germline ends came to 9 bases. CDR1 is ENHRY and CDR2 is SYGVKD in the germline V gene. This CDR3 reads CAISEGQLQETQYF. The CDR3 coding sequence is TGTGCCATCAGTGAGGGACAGTTACAAGAGACCCAGTACTTC.

In its sample, this clonotype was seen many times. The chain combines TRBV5-6 with TRBJ2-5; 9 positions agree with TRBD1. CDR3 length: 13 residues. With 9 bases clipped from V and 4 bases from J, the junction kept 7 bases outside the gene matches. CDR1 is SGHDT, CDR2 YYEEEE, per germline. This CDR3 reads CATNKGQGETQYF. The CDR3, as DNA: TGTGCCACCAATAAGGGACAGGGAGAGACCCAGTACTTC. The full variable domain, in which reference TRBV5-6 and TRBJ2-5 provide the parts outside the CDR3, is DAGVTQSPTHLIKTRGQQVTLRCSPKSGHDTVSWYQQALGQGPQFIFQYYEEEERQRGNFPDRFSGHQFPNYSSELNVNALLLGDSALYLCATNKGQGETQYFGPGTRLLVL.

This clonotype was picked up many times. V is TRBV5-1 and J is TRBJ2-2; the D is unclear. V dropped 1 base and J dropped 3 bases, with 10 bases sitting between them. This CDR3 has 15 residues. Per germline, CDR1 SGHRS and CDR2 YFSETQ. DNA for the CDR3: TGCGCCAGCAGCTTGTTTCAGCAAGACACCGGGGAGCTGTTTTTT. It encodes CASSLFQQDTGELFF.

This clonotype has at least ten counts. The chain joins TRBV5-1 to TRBJ2-1, with 10 bases identical to TRBD2. CDR1 and CDR2 from the germline V gene are SGHRS and YFSETQ. V trimming: 0 bases; J trimming: 4 bases; junction bases outside the gene matches: 4. The CDR3 has 16 amino acids. This chain's CDR3 is CASSLASGRGYNEQFF. The DNA of the CDR3 is TGCGCCAGCAGCTTGGCCAGCGGGAGGGGGTACAATGAGCAGTTCTTC.

This clonotype was recorded a few times. The rearrangement links TRBV20-1 to TRBJ2-3; 8 bases agree with TRBD2. The CDR3 contains 15 residues. The V gene's germline CDR1 is DFQATT and CDR2 SNEGSKA (reference sequence). The trim removed 3 bases at V and 2 bases at J, leaving 7 bases unmatched. CDR3 DNA sequence: TGCAGTGCTAGCGGTCCGGGGGGGATCACAGATACGCAGTATTTT. This encodes CSASGPGGITDTQYF.

The table lists this clonotype with many counts. This chain links TRBV7-6 with TRBJ2-2, with TRBD1 matching 7 bases. CDR3 length equals 15 residues. Germline values: CDR1 SGHVS, CDR2 FNYEAQ. J lost 7 bases, V lost 1 base, and 6 bases had no gene match. The DNA of the CDR3 is TGTGCCAGCAGCTTAGTACAGGGGATTGTCGGGGAGCTGTTTTTT. Translating gives CASSLVQGIVGELFF.

This clonotype was counted ten times or more. The chain combines TRBV12-3 or TRBV12-4 with TRBJ2-1; no reliable D call. The CDR3 has 13 amino acids. V lost 3 bases and J lost 5, with 8 bases in between. The CDR3 here is CASSLAQNNEQFF. Written as DNA, the CDR3 is TGTGCCAGCAGTTTGGCTCAAAACAATGAGCAGTTCTTC.

This clonotype was seen at least ten times. The chain is built from TRBV7-9 and TRBJ2-1, with 15 nucleotides matching TRBD2. J lost 6 bases, V lost 5 bases, and 2 bases had no gene match. Germline V lookup: CDR1 SEHNR, CDR2 FQNEAQ (reference sequence). This CDR3 region has 15 residues. In DNA form, the CDR3 reads TGTGCCAGCAGCCGGACTAGCGGGAGGGCCAATGAGCAGTTCTTC. It yields the protein CASSRTSGRANEQFF. Full variable domain (missing parts from reference TRBV7-9 and TRBJ2-1): DTGVSQNPRHKITKRGQNVTFRCDPISEHNRLYWYRQTLGQGPEFLTYFQNEAQLEKSRLLSDRFSAERPKGSFSTLEIQRTEQGDSAMYLCASSRTSGRANEQFFGPGTRLTVL.

This clonotype came up many times. The chain uses TRBV5-1 and TRBJ2-7, with TRBD2 matching 11 bases. Germline V gene data show CDR1 as SGHRS and CDR2 as YFSETQ. The CDR3 contains 16 residues. Trimming cost V 3 bases and J 3 bases; bases outside gene matches: 8. The CDR3 sequence: CASSYSTSGGGYEQYF. CDR3 coding DNA: TGCGCCAGCAGCTATTCCACTAGCGGGGGAGGCTACGAGCAGTACTTC.

This clonotype came up a few times. The chain has TRBV20-1 and TRBJ2-3; the match to TRBD1 covers 7 bases. Germline V gene sequence: CDR1 DFQATT, CDR2 SNEGSKA (reference sequence). Trimming cost V 0 bases and J 5 bases; bases outside gene matches: 11. The CDR3 totals 16 residues. Here the CDR3 reads CSARDPFEGAGDTQYF. In DNA form, the CDR3 reads TGCAGTGCTAGAGATCCCTTTGAGGGGGCGGGAGATACGCAGTATTTT.

This clonotype was counted many times. The chain employs TRBV7-9 and TRBJ1-2, with 8 bases identical to TRBD1. Germline assignment: CDR1 SEHNR and CDR2 FQNEAQ (reference sequence). This CDR3 spans 14 amino acids. V lost 5 bases, J lost 4 bases, and 6 bases stayed unmatched. The CDR3 bases are TGTGCCAGCAGCCCAGGGACAGGAGTCTATGGCTACACCTTC. It codes for CASSPGTGVYGYTF.

This clonotype was counted only a few times. V is TRBV3-1 and J is TRBJ2-3; D is unclear. This CDR3 contains 16 residues. Trimming removed 0 bases at V and 0 bases at J, with 10 bases between. Germline V gene lookup returns CDR1 LGHDT and CDR2 YNNKEL (reference sequence). CDR3 loop: CASSQDERPSTDTQYF. CDR3 nucleotide sequence: TGTGCCAGCAGCCAAGATGAACGCCCGAGCACAGATACGCAGTATTTT.

This clonotype showed up many times. V is TRBV6-2 or TRBV6-3 and J is TRBJ1-2; 10 bases fit TRBD1. The J segment lost 0 bases and the V segment lost 2 bases, leaving 3 bases of the junction unmatched. Germline V CDR1 and CDR2: MNHEY, SVGEGT. The CDR3 runs to 16 residues. As DNA, the CDR3 is TGTGCCAGCAGTTACCCGACAGGGGGCTCTAACTATGGCTACACCTTC. Protein: CASSYPTGGSNYGYTF.

J is TRBJ1-2 and V is TRBV9; D unclear. V lost 0 bases to trimming and J lost 8 bases, with 14 bases between them. The germline gives CDR1 SGDLS, CDR2 YYNGEE. The CDR3 is 14 amino acids. The CDR3 is CASSVGRTPVGYTF. In nucleotides, the CDR3 is TGTGCCAGCAGCGTAGGACGAACACCGGTGGGCTACACCTTC.

This clonotype was found a few times. The chain employs TRBV14 and TRBJ2-3; no clear D. Trimming cost V 2 bases and J 6 bases, with 9 bases left between them. The CDR3 has 13 amino acids. The germline gives CDR1 SGHDN, CDR2 FVKESK. CDR3 amino acids: CASSQWHQDTQYF. The CDR3 DNA follows: TGTGCCAGCAGCCAATGGCATCAGGATACGCAGTATTTT. The variable domain in full, completed from reference TRBV14 and TRBJ2-3, reads EAGVTQFPSHSVIEKGQTVTLRCDPISGHDNLYWYRRVMGKEIKFLLHFVKESKQDESGMPNNRFLAERTGGTYSTLKVQPAELEDSGVYFCASSQWHQDTQYFGPGTRLTVL.

This clonotype showed up many times. This rearrangement joins TRBV7-9 to TRBJ2-7, with D possibly matching TRBD1 (5 bases). There are 15 residues in the CDR3. V was trimmed by 5 bases and J by 2 bases, leaving 16 bases between them. CDR1 is SEHNR and CDR2 is FQNEAQ in the germline V gene (reference sequence). This CDR3 is CASSPDTPPPYEQYF. The DNA for the CDR3 is TGTGCCAGCAGCCCGGACACGCCTCCCCCCTACGAGCAGTACTTC.

This clonotype was detected many times. The chain has TRBV10-3 and TRBJ2-5, with D possibly matching TRBD1 (5 bases). V dropped 4 bases and J dropped 3 bases, with 15 bases sitting between them. The CDR3 consists of 15 residues. The germline gives CDR1 ENHRY, CDR2 SYGVKD. The CDR3 DNA follows: TGTGCCATCAGTGCCCCCGAGACAGACAAAGAGACCCAGTACTTC. Protein sequence: CAISAPETDKETQYF.

This clonotype was counted at least ten times. The V call is TRBV7-9, the J call TRBJ1-6; unclear D gene. Per germline, CDR1 SEHNR and CDR2 FQNEAQ (reference sequence). The CDR3 extends over 15 amino acids. Trimming removed 5 bases at V and 9 bases at J, with 17 bases between. This CDR3 reads CASSPGEGEISPLHF. The CDR3 DNA sequence: TGTGCCAGCAGCCCGGGAGAGGGTGAGATTTCACCCCTCCACTTT.

On this clonotype: One base away lies a much larger clone, so this may be a sequencing read error. V is TRBV5-1 and J is TRBJ2-7; D is ambiguous. Germline CDR1 is SGHRS and CDR2 is YFSETQ. Trimming removed 5 bases at V and 6 bases at J, with 9 bases between. This CDR3 comprises 11 residues. CDR3 residues: CASSNNCEQYF. The DNA for the CDR3 is TGCGCCAGCAGTAATAACTGCGAGCAGTACTTC.

This clonotype has ten or more counts. The V call is TRBV20-1, the J call TRBJ2-2; 7 bases are a match to TRBD2. J was trimmed by 0 bases and V by 0 bases; bases with no gene match: 7. Germline values: CDR1 DFQATT, CDR2 SNEGSKA (reference sequence). This CDR3 comprises 17 residues. CDR3 residues: CSARDSAGAPNTGELFF. The CDR3 region has the DNA TGCAGTGCTAGAGATAGCGCGGGAGCCCCGAACACCGGGGAGCTGTTTTTT.

Ten or more counts support this clonotype. The CDR3 coding sequence is TGTGCCAGCAGCGTGGCAGGGGAAGCAACTAATGAAAAACTGTTTTTT. This gives the protein CASSVAGEATNEKLFF. The chain combines TRBV9 with TRBJ1-4; TRBD1 is a possible D gene (6 bases). This CDR3 spans 16 amino acids. Germline V lookup: CDR1 SGDLS, CDR2 YYNGEE. V gave up 2 bases and J gave up 0 bases, with 11 bases separating them.

The sample holds many counts of this clonotype. An end of the junction does not agree with germline; a read error may underlie this. The chain's CDR3 is CASRLGQGSYGYTF. DNA for the CDR3: TGTGCCAGCAGGTTGGGGCAGGGGAGCTATGGCTACACCTTC. This rearrangement joins TRBV5-8 to TRBJ1-2, with a weak D call TRBD1 (6 bases). The CDR3 length is 14 residues. CDR1 and CDR2 (germline): SGHTS, YDEGEE.